These T cell receptor beta chains were read from a single sample in a study of T cells in Graves' hyperthyroidism and ophthalmopathy. TCRdb called the multiplex PCR reads again in MiXCR, with one record for every CDR3 protein. The sample contains under 300,000 distinct CDR3 sequences, about 25% of which appear only once. The sequenced sample consisted of blood. These receptors originate from a man between 40 and 49 years old with Graves' hyperthyroidism that later progressed to Graves' ophthalmopathy. Each CDR3 is given with its conserved first and last residue. Each record gives: J gene, V gene, D gene, clone size, CDR3 protein, CDR3 DNA. The D gene is left open where the match is weak. Size is omitted from some rows. Given values are once, few, many or a class for expanded clones.

j_call: TRBJ2-5; v_call: TRBV28; d_call: TRBD1; clone_size: -; cdr3_aa: CASKGQGQRTGAQYF; cdr3_nt: TGTGCCAGCAAAGGACAGGGACAACGAACAGGGGCCCAGTACTTC
j_call: TRBJ2-2; v_call: TRBV28; d_call: -; clone_size: many; cdr3_aa: CASRRPLVTGELFF; cdr3_nt: TGTGCCAGCAGGCGACCGCTAGTGACTGGGGAGCTGTTTTTT
j_call: TRBJ2-5; v_call: TRBV7-2; d_call: -; clone_size: many; cdr3_aa: CASSLMVEETQYF; cdr3_nt: TGTGCCAGCAGCTTGATGGTTGAAGAGACCCAGTACTTC
j_call: TRBJ1-2; v_call: TRBV30; d_call: -; clone_size: -; cdr3_aa: CAWSPTRGGYTF; cdr3_nt: TGTGCCTGGAGCCCCACCAGGGGCGGCTACACCTTC
j_call: TRBJ2-7; v_call: TRBV6-1; d_call: -; clone_size: many; cdr3_aa: CASSQGHEQYF; cdr3_nt: TGTGCCAGTAGTCAGGGCCACGAGCAGTACTTC
j_call: TRBJ2-7; v_call: TRBV6-2/TRBV6-3; d_call: -; clone_size: -; cdr3_aa: CASSYSWTDKQYF; cdr3_nt: TGTGCCAGCAGTTACTCCTGGACAGACAAGCAGTACTTC
j_call: TRBJ2-7; v_call: TRBV5-1; d_call: -; clone_size: many; cdr3_aa: CASSLLTGGEQYF; cdr3_nt: TGCGCCAGCAGCTTGCTCACCGGGGGAGAGCAGTACTTC
j_call: TRBJ2-2; v_call: TRBV24-1; d_call: TRBD1; clone_size: many; cdr3_aa: CATSDYRGTGELFF; cdr3_nt: TGTGCCACCAGTGATTACAGGGGCACCGGGGAGCTGTTTTTT
j_call: TRBJ2-7; v_call: TRBV6-5; d_call: -; clone_size: many; cdr3_aa: CASLGADSYEQYF; cdr3_nt: TGTGCCAGCCTCGGGGCGGACTCCTACGAGCAGTACTTC
j_call: TRBJ2-5; v_call: TRBV11-1; d_call: -; clone_size: many; cdr3_aa: CASSSGQIYQETQYF; cdr3_nt: TGTGCCAGCAGCTCTGGACAGATTTACCAAGAGACCCAGTACTTC
j_call: TRBJ1-1; v_call: TRBV12-3/TRBV12-4; d_call: -; clone_size: -; cdr3_aa: CASSLTTFAEAFF; cdr3_nt: TGTGCCAGCAGCCTCACTACATTCGCTGAAGCTTTCTTT
j_call: TRBJ2-6; v_call: TRBV28; d_call: TRBD1; clone_size: many; cdr3_aa: CASSSGGSGANVLTF; cdr3_nt: TGTGCCAGCAGTTCAGGGGGCTCTGGGGCCAACGTCCTGACTTTC
j_call: TRBJ2-4; v_call: TRBV12-3/TRBV12-4; d_call: -; clone_size: many; cdr3_aa: CASSRGQVVLAKNIQYF; cdr3_nt: TGTGCCAGCAGTCGGGGGCAAGTTGTTTTAGCCAAAAACATTCAGTACTTC
j_call: TRBJ2-2; v_call: TRBV20-1; d_call: -; clone_size: many; cdr3_aa: CSARNVGADTGELFF; cdr3_nt: TGCAGTGCGAGAAACGTAGGGGCCGACACCGGGGAGCTGTTTTTT
j_call: TRBJ2-5; v_call: TRBV7-9; d_call: -; clone_size: many; cdr3_aa: CASSLGRGYQETQYF; cdr3_nt: TGTGCCAGCAGCTTGGGAAGAGGATACCAAGAGACCCAGTACTTC
j_call: TRBJ2-7; v_call: TRBV18; d_call: -; clone_size: many; cdr3_aa: CASSPRLNSYEQYF; cdr3_nt: TGTGCCAGCTCACCACGCCTCAACTCCTACGAGCAGTACTTC
j_call: TRBJ2-7; v_call: TRBV29-1; d_call: TRBD1; clone_size: few; cdr3_aa: CSVRDSRYEQYF; cdr3_nt: TGCAGCGTTCGGGACAGCAGATACGAGCAGTACTTC
j_call: TRBJ1-3; v_call: TRBV28; d_call: -; clone_size: many; cdr3_aa: CASSTHAGRASSGNTIYF; cdr3_nt: TGTGCCAGCAGCACTCACGCAGGGCGGGCCAGCTCTGGAAACACCATATATTTT
j_call: TRBJ1-1; v_call: TRBV20-1; d_call: -; clone_size: many; cdr3_aa: CSARGMENTEAFF; cdr3_nt: TGCAGTGCTAGAGGAATGGAGAACACTGAAGCTTTCTTT
j_call: TRBJ1-1; v_call: TRBV20-1; d_call: TRBD1; clone_size: many; cdr3_aa: CSARDIRTGVGFF; cdr3_nt: TGCAGTGCTAGAGATATCCGGACAGGGGTTGGTTTCTTT
j_call: TRBJ2-7; v_call: TRBV6-1; d_call: -; clone_size: many; cdr3_aa: CASTNPGYEQYF; cdr3_nt: TGTGCCAGCACCAACCCAGGCTACGAGCAGTACTTC
j_call: TRBJ2-7; v_call: TRBV12-3/TRBV12-4; d_call: -; clone_size: many; cdr3_aa: CASSLLVYEQYF; cdr3_nt: TGTGCCAGCAGTTTACTAGTCTACGAGCAGTACTTC
j_call: TRBJ2-4; v_call: TRBV20-1; d_call: -; clone_size: many; cdr3_aa: CSVVRGENIQYF; cdr3_nt: TGCAGTGTGGTGAGGGGGGAAAACATTCAGTACTTC
j_call: TRBJ1-5; v_call: TRBV7-8; d_call: -; clone_size: many; cdr3_aa: CASSLRFGGDQPQHF; cdr3_nt: TGTGCCAGCAGCTTACGCTTCGGGGGCGATCAGCCCCAGCATTTT
j_call: TRBJ1-2; v_call: TRBV6-5; d_call: -; clone_size: many; cdr3_aa: CASSPGTVYGYTF; cdr3_nt: TGTGCCAGCAGTCCCGGGACGGTCTATGGCTACACCTTC